This T cell receptor beta chain was obtained from a study of post-analysis software for immune sequencing data. TCR beta cDNA libraries had unique molecular identifiers. TCRdb passed the PCR reads through MiXCR, listing each CDR3 protein once. The data hold roughly 650,000 distinct CDR3 sequences, with approximately 60% observed a single time. CDR3 length: 12 amino acids. The germline V gene has CDR1 DFQATT and CDR2 SNEGSKA (reference sequence). Study results and limitations: About 5 TRBV segments occurring more often in patients than controls included TRBV5-6, TRBV5-1 and TRBV20-1.

This clonotype has a count of ten or more. Its antigen is currently unknown. The junction does not match germline at one end; this may be a read error. The chain employs TRBV20-1 and TRBJ2-3; D ambiguous. Sequenced: blood. The receptor was derived from a girl aged 2 to 9 with multiple sclerosis. For the CDR3, the DNA is TGCAGTGCCAGAGCTTCGACAGATACGCAGTATTTT. It specifies CSARASTDTQYF.